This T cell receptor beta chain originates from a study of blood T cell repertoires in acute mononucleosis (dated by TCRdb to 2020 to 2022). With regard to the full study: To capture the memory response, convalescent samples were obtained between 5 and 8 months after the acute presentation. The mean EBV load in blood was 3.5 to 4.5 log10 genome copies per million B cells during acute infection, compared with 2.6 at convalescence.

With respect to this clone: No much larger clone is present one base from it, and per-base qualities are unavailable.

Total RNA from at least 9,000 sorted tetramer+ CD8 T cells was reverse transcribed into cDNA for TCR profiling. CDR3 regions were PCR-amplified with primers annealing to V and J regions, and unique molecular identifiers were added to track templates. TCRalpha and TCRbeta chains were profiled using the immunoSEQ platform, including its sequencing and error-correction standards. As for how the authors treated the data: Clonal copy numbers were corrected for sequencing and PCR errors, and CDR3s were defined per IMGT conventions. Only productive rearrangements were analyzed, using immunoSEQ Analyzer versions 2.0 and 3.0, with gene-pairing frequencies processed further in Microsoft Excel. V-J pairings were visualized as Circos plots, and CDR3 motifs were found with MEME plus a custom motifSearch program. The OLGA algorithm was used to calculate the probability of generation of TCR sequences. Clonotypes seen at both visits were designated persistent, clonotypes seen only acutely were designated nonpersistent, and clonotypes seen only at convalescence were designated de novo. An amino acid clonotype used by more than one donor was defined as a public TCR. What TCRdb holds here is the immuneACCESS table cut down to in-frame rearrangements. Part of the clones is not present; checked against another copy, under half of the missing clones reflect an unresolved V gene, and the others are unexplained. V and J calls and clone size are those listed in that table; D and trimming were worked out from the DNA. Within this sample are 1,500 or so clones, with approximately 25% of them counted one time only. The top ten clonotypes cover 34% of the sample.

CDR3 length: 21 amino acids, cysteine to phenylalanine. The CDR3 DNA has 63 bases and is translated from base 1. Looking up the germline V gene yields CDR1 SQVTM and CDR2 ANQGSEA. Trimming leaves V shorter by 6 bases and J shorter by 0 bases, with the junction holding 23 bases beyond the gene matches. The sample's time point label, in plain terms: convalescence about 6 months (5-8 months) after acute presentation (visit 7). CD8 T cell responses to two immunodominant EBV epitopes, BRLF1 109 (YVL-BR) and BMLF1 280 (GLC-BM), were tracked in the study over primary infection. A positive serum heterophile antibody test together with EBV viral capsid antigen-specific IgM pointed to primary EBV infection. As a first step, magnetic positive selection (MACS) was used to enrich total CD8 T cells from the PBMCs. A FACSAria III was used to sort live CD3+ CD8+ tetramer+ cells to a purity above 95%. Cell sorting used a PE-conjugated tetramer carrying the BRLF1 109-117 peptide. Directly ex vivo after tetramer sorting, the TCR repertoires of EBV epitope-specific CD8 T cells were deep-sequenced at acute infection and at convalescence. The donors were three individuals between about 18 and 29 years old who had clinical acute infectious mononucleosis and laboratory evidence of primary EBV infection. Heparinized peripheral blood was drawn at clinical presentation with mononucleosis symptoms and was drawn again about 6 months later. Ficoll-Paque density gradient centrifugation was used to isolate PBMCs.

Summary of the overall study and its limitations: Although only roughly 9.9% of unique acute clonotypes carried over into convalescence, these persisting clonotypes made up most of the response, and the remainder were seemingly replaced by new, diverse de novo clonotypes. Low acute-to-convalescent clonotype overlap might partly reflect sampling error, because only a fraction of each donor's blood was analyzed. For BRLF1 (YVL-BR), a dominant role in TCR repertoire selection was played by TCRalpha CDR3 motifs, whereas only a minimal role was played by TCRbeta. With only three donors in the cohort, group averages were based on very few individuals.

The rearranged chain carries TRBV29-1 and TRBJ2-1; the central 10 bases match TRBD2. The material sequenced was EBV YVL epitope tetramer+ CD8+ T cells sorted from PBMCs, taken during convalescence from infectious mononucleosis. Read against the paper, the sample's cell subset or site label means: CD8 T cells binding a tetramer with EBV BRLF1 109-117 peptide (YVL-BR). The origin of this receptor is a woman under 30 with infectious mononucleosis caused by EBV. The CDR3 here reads CSVGGAGSGTSVAYSYNEQFF. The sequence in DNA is TGCAGCGTAGGAGGGGCAGGGTCCGGGACTAGCGTTGCATACTCCTACAATGAGCAGTTCTTC.